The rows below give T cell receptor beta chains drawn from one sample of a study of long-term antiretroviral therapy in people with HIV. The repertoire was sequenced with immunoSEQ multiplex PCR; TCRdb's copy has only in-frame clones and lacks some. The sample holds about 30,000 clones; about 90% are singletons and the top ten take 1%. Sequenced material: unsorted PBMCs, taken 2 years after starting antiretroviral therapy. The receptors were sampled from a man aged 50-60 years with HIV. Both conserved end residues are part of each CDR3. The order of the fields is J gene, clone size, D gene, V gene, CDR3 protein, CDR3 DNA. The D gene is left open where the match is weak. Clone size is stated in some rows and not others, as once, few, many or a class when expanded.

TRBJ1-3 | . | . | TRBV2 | CASSLWKRTFSGNTIYF | TGTGCCAGCAGTTTGTGGAAGAGGACGTTCTCTGGAAACACCATATATTTT
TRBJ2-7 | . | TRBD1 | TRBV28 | CASSPDRGSSYEQYF | TGTGCCAGCAGCCCGGACAGGGGGAGCTCCTACGAGCAGTACTTC
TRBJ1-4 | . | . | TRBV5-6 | CASSLVGGSNEKLFF | TGTGCCAGCAGCTTGGTCGGTGGGTCTAATGAAAAACTGTTTTTT
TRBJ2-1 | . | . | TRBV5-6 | CASSRGQYSYNEQFF | TGTGCCAGCAGTAGAGGGCAATACTCCTACAATGAGCAGTTCTTC
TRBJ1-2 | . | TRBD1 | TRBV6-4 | CASSDSRTGGNEGYTF | TGTGCCAGCAGTGACTCCAGGACAGGGGGCAATGAAGGCTACACCTTC
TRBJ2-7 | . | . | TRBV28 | CASSYDRYEQYF | TGTGCCAGCAGCTACGACAGGTACGAGCAGTACTTC
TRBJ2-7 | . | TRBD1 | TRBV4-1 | CASSHTTGVRSYEQYF | TGCGCCAGCAGCCACACCACAGGGGTTAGATCCTACGAGCAGTACTTC
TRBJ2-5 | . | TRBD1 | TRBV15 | CATSRDFGTGSETQYF | TGTGCCACCAGCAGAGATTTCGGGACAGGGTCAGAGACCCAGTACTTC
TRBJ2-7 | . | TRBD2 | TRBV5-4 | CASRGGLGAYEQYF | TGTGCCAGCAGGGGCGGACTAGGGGCCTACGAGCAGTACTTC
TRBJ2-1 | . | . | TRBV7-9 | CASSPIVRGKNEQFF | TGTGCCAGCAGCCCCATCGTGAGGGGGAAGAATGAGCAGTTCTTC
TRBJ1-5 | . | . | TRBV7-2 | CASSPDRNQPQHF | TGTGCCAGCAGCCCTGACAGGAATCAGCCCCAGCATTTT
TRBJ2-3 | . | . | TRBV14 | CASSLSSIRSTDTQYF | TGTGCCAGCAGCCTAAGCTCGATCCGAAGCACAGATACGCAGTATTTT
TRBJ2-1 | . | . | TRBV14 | CASSAVGKSEQFF | TGTGCCAGCAGCGCTGTGGGGAAGAGTGAGCAGTTCTTC
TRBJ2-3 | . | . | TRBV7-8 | CASSIPLGGTQYF | TGTGCCAGCAGCATCCCCCTGGGGGGTACGCAGTATTTT
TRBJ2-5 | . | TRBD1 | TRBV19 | CASSEWDSQETQYF | TGTGCCAGTAGTGAATGGGACAGCCAAGAGACCCAGTACTTC
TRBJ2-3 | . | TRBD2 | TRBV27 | CASSWASGSSATQYF | TGTGCCAGCAGTTGGGCTAGCGGGAGTTCGGCTACGCAGTATTTT
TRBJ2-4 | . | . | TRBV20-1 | CSKGGGDIQYF | TGCAGTAAAGGAGGGGGCGACATTCAGTACTTC
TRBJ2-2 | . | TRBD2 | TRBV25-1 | CASSTSGGITGELFF | TGTGCCAGCAGTACTAGCGGGGGGATTACCGGGGAGCTGTTTTTT
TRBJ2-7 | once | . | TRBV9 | CASSVWASSYEQYF | TGTGCCAGCAGCGTATGGGCCAGCTCCTACGAGCAGTACTTC
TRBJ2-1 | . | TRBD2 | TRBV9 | CASSVSGAGRDNEQFF | TGTGCCAGCAGCGTCTCCGGGGCAGGGAGGGACAATGAGCAGTTCTTC
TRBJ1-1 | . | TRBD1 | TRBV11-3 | CASGPGGEAFF | TGTGCCAGCGGTCCAGGGGGTGAAGCTTTCTTT
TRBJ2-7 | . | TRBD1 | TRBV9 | CASSASGTGTYEQYF | TGTGCCAGCAGCGCCTCCGGGACAGGGACGTACGAGCAGTACTTC
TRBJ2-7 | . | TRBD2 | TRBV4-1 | CASSQVGASGSYEQYF | TGCGCCAGCAGCCAAGTAGGGGCTAGCGGGAGCTACGAGCAGTACTTC
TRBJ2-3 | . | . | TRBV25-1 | CASSEYSLTDTQYF | TGTGCCAGCAGTGAATATTCCCTCACAGATACGCAGTATTTT